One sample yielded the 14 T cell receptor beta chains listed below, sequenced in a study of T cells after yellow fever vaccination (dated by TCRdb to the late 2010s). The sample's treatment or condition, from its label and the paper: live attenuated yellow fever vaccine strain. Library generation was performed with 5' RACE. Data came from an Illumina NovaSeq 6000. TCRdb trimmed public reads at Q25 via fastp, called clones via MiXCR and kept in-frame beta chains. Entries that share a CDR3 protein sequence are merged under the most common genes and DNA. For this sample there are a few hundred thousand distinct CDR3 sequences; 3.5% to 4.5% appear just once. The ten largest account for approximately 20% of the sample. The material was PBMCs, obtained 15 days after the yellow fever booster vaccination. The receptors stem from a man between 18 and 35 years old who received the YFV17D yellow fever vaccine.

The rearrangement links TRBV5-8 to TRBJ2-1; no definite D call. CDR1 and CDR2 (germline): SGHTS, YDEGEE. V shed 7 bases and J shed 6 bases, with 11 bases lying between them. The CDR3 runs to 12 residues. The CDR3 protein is CASLGSSNEQFF. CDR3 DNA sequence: TGTGCCAGCCTCGGTTCAAGCAATGAGCAGTTCTTC.

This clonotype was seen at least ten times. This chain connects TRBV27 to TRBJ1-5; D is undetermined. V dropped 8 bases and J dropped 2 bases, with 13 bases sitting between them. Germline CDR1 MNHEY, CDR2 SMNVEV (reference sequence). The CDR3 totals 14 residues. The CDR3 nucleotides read TGTGCCAGCGGACTCATCCGAGGCAATCAGCCCCAGCATTTT. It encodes CASGLIRGNQPQHF.

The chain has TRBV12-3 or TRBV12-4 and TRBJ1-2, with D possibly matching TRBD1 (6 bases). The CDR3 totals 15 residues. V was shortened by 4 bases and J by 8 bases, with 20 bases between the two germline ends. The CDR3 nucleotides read TGTGCCAGCAGTTCCGGGGGTGGGGGGCCTGGCGGCTACACCTTC. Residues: CASSSGGGGPGGYTF.

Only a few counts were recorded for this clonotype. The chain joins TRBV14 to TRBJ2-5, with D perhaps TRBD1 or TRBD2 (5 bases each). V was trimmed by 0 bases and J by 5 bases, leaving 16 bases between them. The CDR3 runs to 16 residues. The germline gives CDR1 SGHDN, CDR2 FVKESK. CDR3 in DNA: TGTGCCAGCAGCCAAGATAGACGGGGCAGACGTGAGACCCAGTACTTC. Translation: CASSQDRRGRRETQYF.

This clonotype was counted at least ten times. CDR3 coding DNA: TGTGCCAGCGGCCGATCGAGGGCAGGGTACAATGAGCAGTTCTTC. It specifies CASGRSRAGYNEQFF. The chain uses TRBV11-2 and TRBJ2-1; D might be TRBD1 or TRBD2, each matching 5 bases. CDR3 length: 15 amino acids. V lost 8 bases and J 4 bases, leaving 18 bases between the germline ends. Germline V gene sequence: CDR1 SGHAT, CDR2 FQNNGV.

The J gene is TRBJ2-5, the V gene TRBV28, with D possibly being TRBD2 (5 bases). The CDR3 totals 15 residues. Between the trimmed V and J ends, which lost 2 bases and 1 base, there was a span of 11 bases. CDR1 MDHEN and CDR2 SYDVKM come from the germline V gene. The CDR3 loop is CASSLLGSSQETQYF. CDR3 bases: TGTGCCAGCAGTTTACTGGGGAGTAGCCAAGAGACCCAGTACTTC.

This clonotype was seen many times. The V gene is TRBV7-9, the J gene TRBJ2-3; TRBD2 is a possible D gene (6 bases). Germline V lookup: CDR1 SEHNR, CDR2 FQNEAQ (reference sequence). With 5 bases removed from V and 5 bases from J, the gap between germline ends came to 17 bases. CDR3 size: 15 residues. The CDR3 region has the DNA TGTGCCAGCAGCGGTGGCGGGGTGTCAGGAGATACGCAGTATTTT. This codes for CASSGGGVSGDTQYF.

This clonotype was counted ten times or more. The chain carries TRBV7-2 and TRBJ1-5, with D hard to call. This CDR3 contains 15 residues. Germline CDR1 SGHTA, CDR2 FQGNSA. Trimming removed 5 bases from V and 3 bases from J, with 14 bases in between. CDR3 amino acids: CASSQTYGPNQPQHF. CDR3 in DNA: TGTGCCAGCAGCCAAACGTATGGGCCCAATCAGCCCCAGCATTTT.

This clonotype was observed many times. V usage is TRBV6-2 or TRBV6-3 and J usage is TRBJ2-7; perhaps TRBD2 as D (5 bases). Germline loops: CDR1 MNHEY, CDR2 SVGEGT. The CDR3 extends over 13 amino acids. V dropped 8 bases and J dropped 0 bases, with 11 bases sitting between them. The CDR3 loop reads CASATGFSYEQYF. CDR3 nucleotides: TGTGCCAGCGCTACGGGGTTCTCCTACGAGCAGTACTTC.

This CDR3 is CASSPKRGEDTQYF. DNA of the CDR3: TGTGCCAGCTCACCGAAACGGGGGGAGGATACGCAGTATTTT. J is TRBJ2-3 and V is TRBV18; TRBD2 matches 7 bases. This CDR3 contains 14 residues. The J segment lost 6 bases and the V segment lost 3 bases, leaving 6 bases of the junction unmatched. Germline CDR1 and CDR2: KGHSH and LQKENI.

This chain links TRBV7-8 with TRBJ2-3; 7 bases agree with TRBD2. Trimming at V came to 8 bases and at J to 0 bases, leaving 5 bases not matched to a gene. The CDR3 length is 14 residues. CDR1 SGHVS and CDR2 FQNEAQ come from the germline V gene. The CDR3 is CASVYGGSTDTQYF. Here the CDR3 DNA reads TGTGCCAGCGTCTACGGGGGGAGCACAGATACGCAGTATTTT.

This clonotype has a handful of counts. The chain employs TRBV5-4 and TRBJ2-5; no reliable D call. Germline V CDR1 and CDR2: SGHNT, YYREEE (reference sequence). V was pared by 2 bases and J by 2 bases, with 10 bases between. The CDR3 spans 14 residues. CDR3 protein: CASSLPPPQETQYF. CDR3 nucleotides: TGTGCCAGCAGCTTACCCCCCCCGCAAGAGACCCAGTACTTC.

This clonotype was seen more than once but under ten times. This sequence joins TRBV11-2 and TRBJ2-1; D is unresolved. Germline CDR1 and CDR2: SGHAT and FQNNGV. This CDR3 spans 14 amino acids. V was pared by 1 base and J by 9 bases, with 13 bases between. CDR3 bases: TGTGCCAGCAGCTTAGTTTACTCCAACAGTGAGCAGTTCTTC. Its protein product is CASSLVYSNSEQFF.

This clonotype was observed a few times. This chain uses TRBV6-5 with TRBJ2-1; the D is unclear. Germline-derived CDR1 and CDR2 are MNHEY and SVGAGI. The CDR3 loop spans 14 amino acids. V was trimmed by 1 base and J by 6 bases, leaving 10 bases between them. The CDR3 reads CASSYLGAFNEQFF. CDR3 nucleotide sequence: TGTGCCAGCAGTTACTTGGGCGCGTTCAATGAGCAGTTCTTC.